This TCR beta chain was retrieved from a study of CD8+ T cells in alopecia areata. The authors extracted RNA and reverse transcribed it into cDNA as the sequencing template. The method was immunoSEQ multiplex PCR; TCRdb's version includes in-frame clones alone and lacks a portion of them. The sample contains around 100,000 clones, 44% of which appear only once. The germline CDR1 and CDR2 sequences are SGHDN and FVKESK. This CDR3 has 16 residues. Unmatched junction bases numbered 10, after V lost 5 bases and J lost 5 bases. This clone was seen a single time. Treatment defined: oral pan-JAK inhibitor, 5-10 mg twice daily.

The starting material was CD8+ T cells sorted from blood, obtained at week 24, from a patient treated with tofacitinib. J is TRBJ2-5 and V is TRBV14; 11 bases agree with TRBD2. The receptor comes from a human donor with alopecia areata. CDR3 DNA: TGTGCCAGCAGCAATGAGCTAGCGGGAGGTCTGGAGACCCAGTACTTC. It yields the protein CASSNELAGGLETQYF.